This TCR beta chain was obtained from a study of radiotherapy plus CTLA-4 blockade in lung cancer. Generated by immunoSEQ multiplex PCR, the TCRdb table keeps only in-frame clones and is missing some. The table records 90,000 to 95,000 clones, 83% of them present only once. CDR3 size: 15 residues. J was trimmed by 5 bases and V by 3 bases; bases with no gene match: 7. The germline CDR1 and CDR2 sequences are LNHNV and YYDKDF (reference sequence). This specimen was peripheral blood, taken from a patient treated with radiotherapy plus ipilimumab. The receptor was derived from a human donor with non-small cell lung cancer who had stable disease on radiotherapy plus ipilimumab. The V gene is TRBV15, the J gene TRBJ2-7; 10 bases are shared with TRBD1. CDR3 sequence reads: CATSSADRGVHEQYF. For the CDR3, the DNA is TGTGCCACCAGCAGTGCGGACAGGGGGGTCCACGAGCAGTACTTC.